Each of the 18 T cell receptor beta chains below was sequenced from the same sample in a study of T cells after yellow fever vaccination. TCRdb processed the 5' RACE reads anew with MiXCR; each CDR3 protein has one entry. The sample records some 350,000 distinct CDR3 sequences, more than 8.5% being singletons. Specimen: PBMCs, collected on the day of the first yellow fever vaccination. The receptors come from a man between 18 and 35 years old who received the YFV17D yellow fever vaccine.

This clonotype appeared a few times. The gene calls are TRBV6-2 or TRBV6-3 and TRBJ2-7; 7 bases match TRBD2. The length of the CDR3 is 14 residues. The V and J ends lost 5 bases and 5 bases, in that order; junction bases with no gene match: 9. Germline V gene sequence: CDR1 MNHEY, CDR2 SVGEGT. The CDR3, as DNA: TGTGCCAGCAGTATCGAGCGGGGTTTTGACGAGCAGTACGTC. It translates to CASSIERGFDEQYV.

This clonotype was detected only a few times. V is TRBV5-1 and J is TRBJ1-2; TRBD1 matches 8 bases. J lost 7 bases, V lost 3 bases, and 8 bases had no gene match. Per the germline V gene, CDR1 is SGHRS and CDR2 is YFSETQ. This CDR3 is 14 amino acids long. The CDR3 sequence is CASSWAQGVGGYTF. CDR3 DNA: TGCGCCAGCAGCTGGGCACAGGGGGTTGGTGGCTACACCTTC.

The chain links TRBV6-1 to TRBJ2-3, with TRBD2 as a possible D gene (6 bases). V was clipped by 7 bases and J by 0 bases, with 11 bases between them. There are 14 residues in the CDR3. Germline V gene data show CDR1 as MNHNS and CDR2 as SASEGT. CDR3 DNA sequence: TGTGCCAGCAAGGAGGGGCCTAGCACAGATACGCAGTATTTT. Translation: CASKEGPSTDTQYF.

This clonotype came up a few times. V is TRBV10-3 and J is TRBJ2-2; D is ambiguous. This CDR3 is built from 15 residues. Germline loops: CDR1 ENHRY, CDR2 SYGVKD. Trimming took off 2 bases at V and 2 bases at J, with 9 bases between the two ends. In DNA, the CDR3 is TGTGCCATCAGTGAGAGTTCCAGAAACACCGGGGAGCTGTTTTTT. As protein: CAISESSRNTGELFF.

This clonotype was seen ten or more times. This chain joins TRBV18 and TRBJ1-2; 8 nucleotides line up with TRBD1. The trim removed 3 bases at V and 8 bases at J, leaving 8 bases unmatched. This CDR3 comprises 14 residues. Germline CDR1 reads KGHSH; CDR2 reads LQKENI. CDR3 loop: CASSPNGQGGGYTF. CDR3 nucleotides: TGTGCCAGCTCACCTAATGGACAGGGTGGAGGCTACACCTTC.

This clonotype was seen a handful of times. The chain uses TRBV7-3 and TRBJ2-3, with 7 bases that match TRBD2. The CDR3 contains 15 residues. V lost 2 bases and J lost 5; bases outside the gene matches: 7. In germline, CDR1 is SGHTA, CDR2 FQGTGA. The DNA of the CDR3 is TGTGCCAGCAGCTTAGGGGGGGGTCGACAAGATACGCAGTATTTT. This gives the protein CASSLGGGRQDTQYF. The complete variable domain, with remaining parts taken from reference TRBV7-3 and TRBJ2-3, reads GAGVSQTPSNKVTEKGKYVELRCDPISGHTALYWYRQSLGQGPEFLIYFQGTGAADDSGLPNDRFFAVRPEGSVSTLKIQRTERGDSAVYLCASSLGGGRQDTQYFGPGTRLTVL.

The sample holds a few counts of this clonotype. CDR3 sequence (DNA): TGTGCCAGCAGCCAAGACGTGACTTCACAAGAGACCCAGTACTTC. Translated: CASSQDVTSQETQYF. The chain links TRBV4-2 to TRBJ2-5; D unresolved. V gave up 0 bases and J gave up 2 bases, with 10 bases separating them. The CDR3 has 15 amino acids. The germline V gene has CDR1 LGHNA and CDR2 YNFKEQ.

This clonotype showed up many times. This chain uses TRBV5-1 with TRBJ2-2, with 9 bases that match TRBD1. J gave up 8 bases and V 4 bases, and 9 bases lay outside the gene matches. CDR3 length equals 15 residues. CDR1 and CDR2 from the germline V gene are SGHRS and YFSETQ. The CDR3 loop is CASSRESQGAGELFF. CDR3 nucleotides: TGCGCCAGCAGCCGCGAGTCACAGGGGGCAGGGGAGCTGTTTTTT.

V gene TRBV12-3 or TRBV12-4 combines with J gene TRBJ1-5, with a weak D call TRBD1 (6 bases). The CDR3 contains 14 residues. V dropped 6 bases and J dropped 9 bases, with 18 bases sitting between them. CDR3 nucleotides: TGTGCCAGCAGCCCCGGGGGGGCGGTGAGGCCCCAGCATTTT. Residues: CASSPGGAVRPQHF.

J is TRBJ2-5 and V is TRBV18; D not resolved. CDR3 size: 13 residues. With 2 bases removed from V and 5 bases from J, the gap between germline ends came to 9 bases. Germline values: CDR1 KGHSH, CDR2 LQKENI. The CDR3 bases are TGTGCCAGCTCACCAACTGACGTGGAGACCCAGTACTTC. Its translation is CASSPTDVETQYF. The entire variable domain, with the rest obtained from reference TRBV18 and TRBJ2-5, is as follows: NAGVMQNPRHLVRRRGQEARLRCSPMKGHSHVYWYRQLPEEGLKFMVYLQKENIIDESGMPKERFSAEFPKEGPSILRIQQVVRGDSAAYFCASSPTDVETQYFGPGTRLLVL.

The chain joins TRBV29-1 to TRBJ2-3; 7 nucleotides line up with TRBD2. Trimming took 2 bases from V and 4 from J; bases not matched to a gene: 6. Germline CDR1 is SQVTM and CDR2 is ANQGSEA. The CDR3 runs 14 residues. The CDR3 sequence is CSVEWGGRADTQYF. Written as DNA, the CDR3 is TGCAGCGTTGAATGGGGGGGGAGGGCAGATACGCAGTATTTT.

V is TRBV5-1 and J is TRBJ1-1; D unresolved. The CDR3 runs 13 residues. CDR1 and CDR2 (germline): SGHRS, YFSETQ. V was pared by 0 bases and J by 9 bases, with 12 bases between. CDR3 coding DNA: TGCGCCAGCAGCTTGGCCCGGGAGGGAAAAGCTTTCTTT. Translating it yields CASSLAREGKAFF.

This clonotype was seen more than once but under ten times. This chain connects TRBV20-1 to TRBJ1-2; 7 bases align to TRBD1. Germline CDR1 DFQATT, CDR2 SNEGSKA (reference sequence). This CDR3 is built from 12 residues. CDR3: CSPLRGDYGYTF. The CDR3 DNA is TGCAGCCCGCTCAGGGGGGACTATGGCTACACCTTC.

The rearrangement uses TRBV4-3 and TRBJ2-7, with D unresolved. CDR1 and CDR2 (germline): LGHNA, YSLEER. This CDR3 has 13 residues. Deletions cut 0 bases from V and 6 bases from J, with 9 bases between. The DNA of the CDR3 is TGCGCCAGCAGCCAAGAGACCTCCACCGAGCAGTACGTC. This sequence encodes CASSQETSTEQYV.

This clonotype has ten or more counts. J is TRBJ2-5 and V is TRBV12-3 or TRBV12-4, with TRBD1 identical over 7 bases. Germline trimming cut 5 bases from V and 5 bases from J; bases unmatched to any gene: 14. This CDR3 is built from 16 residues. The CDR3 region has the DNA TGTGCCAGCAGTGAACCAACCGCCACAGGGGATGAGACCCAGTACTTC. Translation: CASSEPTATGDETQYF.

This clonotype was found a few times. The J gene is TRBJ2-1, the V gene TRBV6-1; D could derive from TRBD1 or TRBD2 (5 bases each). CDR3 size: 16 residues. From germline, CDR1 is MNHNS and CDR2 SASEGT. Between the trimmed V and J ends, which lost 5 bases and 5 bases, there was a span of 19 bases. The CDR3 spells CASSRPGTTEHNEQFF. CDR3 coding DNA: TGTGCCAGCAGTAGGCCCGGGACCACTGAACACAATGAGCAGTTCTTC.

This CDR3 is CASSVVGTGELFF. The CDR3 DNA follows: TGTGCCAGCAGCGTAGTAGGTACCGGGGAGCTGTTTTTT. The chain recombines TRBV9 with TRBJ2-2; D gene uncertain. V gave up 0 bases and J gave up 5 bases, with 5 bases separating them. CDR1 SGDLS and CDR2 YYNGEE come from the germline V gene. The CDR3 totals 13 residues. The entire variable domain, with the rest obtained from reference TRBV9 and TRBJ2-2, is as follows: DSGVTQTPKHLITATGQRVTLRCSPRSGDLSVYWYQQSLDQGLQFLIQYYNGEERAKGNILERFSAQQFPDLHSELNLSSLELGDSALYFCASSVVGTGELFFGEGSRLTVL.

The chain links TRBV6-2 or TRBV6-3 to TRBJ1-1; tentatively, D is TRBD1 (5 bases). Trimming took 8 bases from V and 1 from J, leaving 14 bases between them. The CDR3 is 14 amino acids. Germline V gene sequence: CDR1 MNHEY, CDR2 SVGEGT. The CDR3 DNA follows: TGTGCCAGCTCCACCGGGGGGGAGAACACTGAAGCTTTCTTT. This translates into CASSTGGENTEAFF.